The 20 T cell receptor beta chains in this list originate from one sample, sequenced in a study of control samples from healthy donors and cancer patients. Assay: immunoSEQ multiplex PCR; the TCRdb copy retains only in-frame clones and omits some. Among more than 95,000 clones, around 92% were seen once, and the ten largest hold about 0.6%. Source material: PBMCs. These receptors all come from a man older than 75 with head and neck cancer.

The chain recombines TRBV6-5 with TRBJ1-1; TRBD1 might be the D (6 bases). Germline CDR1 MNHEY, CDR2 SVGAGI. V was cut by 8 bases and J by 7 bases, with 14 bases left in between. The CDR3 sequence is 12 residues long. CDR3 in DNA: TGTGCCAGCGCGGGACACTCCTATGAAGCTTTCTTT. This gives the protein CASAGHSYEAFF.

CDR3 nucleotides: TGTGCCAGCAGATACCCCGGACTAGCGATTCCCTACGAGCAGTACTTC. This sequence encodes CASRYPGLAIPYEQYF. This chain connects TRBV6-7 to TRBJ2-7; TRBD2 agrees at 9 bases. TRBV6-7 qualifies as an ORF whose function is uncertain. This CDR3 comprises 16 residues. The trim removed 6 bases at V and 2 bases at J, leaving 11 bases unmatched.

This clone was seen more than once but under ten times. V gene TRBV29-1 combines with J gene TRBJ1-1, with D perhaps matching TRBD1 (5 bases). Germline V gives CDR1 SQVTM, CDR2 ANQGSEA. This CDR3 contains 11 residues. Written as DNA, the CDR3 is TGCAGTGGGGCTAGCAACACTGAAGCTTTCTTT. Translation: CSGASNTEAFF.

The chain couples TRBV5-4 to TRBJ2-7; D might be TRBD2 (7 bases). Germline CDR1 is SGHNT and CDR2 is YYREEE (reference sequence). The length of the CDR3 is 15 residues. The germline V and J ends were trimmed by 4 bases and 2 bases, with 16 bases remaining between them. The CDR3 loop reads CASSPGASGAYEQYF. CDR3 bases: TGTGCCAGCAGCCCGGGGGCCAGCGGGGCCTACGAGCAGTACTTC.

The chain has TRBV2 and TRBJ1-4; 8 nucleotides agree with TRBD1. Germline V gene sequence: CDR1 SNHLY, CDR2 FYNNEI. Trimming cost V 6 bases and J 0 bases; bases outside gene matches: 9. The CDR3 contains 17 residues. CDR3 amino acids: CASRGDRLIATNEKLFF. The CDR3 nucleotides are TGTGCCAGCAGGGGGGACAGGCTTATTGCAACTAATGAAAAACTGTTTTTT. The full variable domain, its missing parts supplied by reference TRBV2 and TRBJ1-4, is EPEVTQTPSHQVTQMGQEVILRCVPISNHLYFYWYRQILGQKVEFLVSFYNNEISEKSEIFDDQFSVERPDGSNFTLKIRSTKLEDSAMYFCASRGDRLIATNEKLFFGSGTQLSVL.

The chain is built from TRBV7-2 and TRBJ2-3; 8 bases align to TRBD2. V lost 2 bases to trimming and J lost 11 bases; unmatched junction nucleotides: 6. CDR3 size: 13 residues. Germline V gene sequence: CDR1 SGHTA, CDR2 FQGNSA. The CDR3 spells CASSLHPGGGQYF. The CDR3 DNA reads TGTGCCAGCAGCTTACACCCCGGGGGGGGGCAGTATTTT.

The chain couples TRBV6-5 to TRBJ1-2, with D possibly matching TRBD1 (6 bases). Trimming shortened V by 5 bases and J by 1 base, and 14 bases separated the two germline ends. The germline V gene encodes CDR1 MNHEY and CDR2 SVGAGI. The CDR3 runs 15 residues. In DNA, the CDR3 is TGTGCCAGCAGTCTACAGGGAGCCTATAACTATGGCTACACCTTC. Translated, it gives CASSLQGAYNYGYTF.

The chain combines TRBV4-1 with TRBJ1-2; 7 bases map to TRBD1. J lost 4 bases, V lost 0 bases, and 17 bases had no gene match. The CDR3 length is 19 residues. CDR1 is MGHRA, CDR2 YSYEKL, per germline. CDR3 coding DNA: TGCGCCAGCAGCCAAGATGTGACAGGGTGGACTCGCGTGGCCTATGGCTACACCTTC. Its translation is CASSQDVTGWTRVAYGYTF.

The rearrangement uses TRBV10-2 and TRBJ2-5, with D possibly being TRBD1 (5 bases). Trimming took 4 bases from V and 2 from J, leaving 8 bases between them. The germline V gene has CDR1 WSHSY and CDR2 SAAADI. The length of the CDR3 is 13 residues. The CDR3 protein is CASSVTGQETQYF. The DNA for the CDR3 is TGCGCCAGCAGTGTTACAGGTCAAGAGACCCAGTACTTC.

The gene calls are TRBV2 and TRBJ2-1; D is unresolved. In germline, CDR1 is SNHLY, CDR2 FYNNEI. The CDR3 runs to 11 residues. Trimming took off 7 bases at V and 4 bases at J, with 5 bases between the two ends. The CDR3 region is CASTFYNEQFF. The CDR3 nucleotides read TGTGCCAGCACCTTTTACAATGAGCAGTTCTTC.

The chain recombines TRBV13 with TRBJ1-1; no definite D call. The length of the CDR3 is 13 residues. Per germline, CDR1 PRHDT and CDR2 FYEKMQ (reference sequence). Trimming removed 2 bases from V and 1 base from J, with 5 bases in between. The CDR3 reads CASSLLENTEAFF. The CDR3 nucleotides are TGTGCCAGCAGCTTATTAGAGAACACTGAAGCTTTCTTT. Based on the CDR3 plus reference TRBV13 and TRBJ1-1, the full variable domain is AAGVIQSPRHLIKEKRETATLKCYPIPRHDTVYWYQQGPGQDPQFLISFYEKMQSDKGSIPDRFSAQQFSDYHSELNMSSLELGDSALYFCASSLLENTEAFFGQGTRLTVV.

This clone was observed once. The V gene is TRBV5-4, the J gene TRBJ2-3; D tentatively reads TRBD1 or TRBD2 (5 bases each). Per the germline V gene, CDR1 is SGHNT and CDR2 is YYREEE (reference sequence). CDR3 length: 15 amino acids. The ends were cut back, 0 bases at V and 5 bases at J, with 13 bases in the middle. CDR3 protein: CASSLDGTKVDTQYF. In DNA form, the CDR3 reads TGTGCCAGCAGCTTGGATGGGACCAAGGTAGATACGCAGTATTTT.

The chain employs TRBV5-6 and TRBJ2-7; TRBD1 is a possible D gene (5 bases). Trimming took 2 bases from V and 3 from J, leaving 12 bases between them. This CDR3 is built from 14 residues. Germline CDR1 is SGHDT and CDR2 is YYEEEE. The CDR3, as DNA: TGTGCCAGCAGCTTAGGTAGGGGCCACTACGAGCAGTACTTC. Translated, it gives CASSLGRGHYEQYF.

The gene calls are TRBV11-3 and TRBJ2-7; the D is unclear. Trimming cost V 5 bases and J 2 bases, with 7 bases left between them. The length of the CDR3 is 12 residues. Germline V lookup: CDR1 SGHNT, CDR2 YENEEA. CDR3 residues: CASSDGAYEQYF. CDR3 nucleotide sequence: TGTGCCAGCAGCGACGGAGCCTACGAGCAGTACTTC.

The V call is TRBV9, the J call TRBJ2-7; no definite D call. The germline V and J ends were trimmed by 0 bases and 7 bases, with 14 bases remaining between them. Germline loops: CDR1 SGDLS, CDR2 YYNGEE. The CDR3 is made up of 14 amino acids. The chain's CDR3 is CASSVAAQSGEQYF. The CDR3 nucleotides are TGTGCCAGCAGCGTAGCTGCCCAATCTGGGGAGCAGTACTTC.

The gene calls are TRBV9 and TRBJ1-1, with D possibly being TRBD1 (5 bases). V lost 3 bases and J lost 1, with 7 bases in between. CDR3 length: 13 amino acids. Germline V gives CDR1 SGDLS, CDR2 YYNGEE. The CDR3 region has the DNA TGTGCCAGCAGCGCCGACAGGAACACTGAAGCTTTCTTT. Translated: CASSADRNTEAFF. The variable domain in full, completed from reference TRBV9 and TRBJ1-1, reads DSGVTQTPKHLITATGQRVTLRCSPRSGDLSVYWYQQSLDQGLQFLIQYYNGEERAKGNILERFSAQQFPDLHSELNLSSLELGDSALYFCASSADRNTEAFFGQGTRLTVV.

V and J are TRBV6-1 and TRBJ2-3; 13 positions match TRBD2. Looked up from germline, CDR1 is MNHNS and CDR2 is SASEGT. V was clipped by 4 bases and J by 5 bases; unmatched bases: 9. The CDR3 totals 17 residues. The CDR3 loop is CASSGPGGTSGVDTQYF. CDR3 nucleotides: TGTGCCAGCAGTGGACCAGGGGGGACTAGCGGGGTAGATACGCAGTATTTT.

The gene calls are TRBV12-3 or TRBV12-4 and TRBJ2-5; possible D gene TRBD2, 6 bases. The germline V and J ends were trimmed by 2 bases and 4 bases, with 8 bases remaining between them. The CDR3 extends over 13 amino acids. The CDR3 spells CASSLLEGETQYF. CDR3 sequence (DNA): TGTGCCAGCAGTTTATTGGAGGGAGAGACCCAGTACTTC.

The chain has TRBV21-1 and TRBJ2-3; TRBD2, the table's D call, was not compared with the DNA. TRBV21-1 is classified as a pseudogene. The CDR3 is 20 residues long. Written as DNA, the CDR3 is TGTGCCAGCAGCTTTCTAACCGGGACTAGCGCGGGATTATACAGCGATACGCAGTATTTT. Its translation: CASSFLTGTSAGLYSDTQYF.

The CDR3 spells CASSLDRGYEQYF. The CDR3 DNA follows: TGTGCCAGCAGCTTAGATCGGGGCTACGAGCAGTACTTC. The chain couples TRBV11-3 to TRBJ2-7, with a possible D match to TRBD2 (5 bases). The CDR3 length is 13 residues. Germline CDR1 is SGHNT and CDR2 is YENEEA. V dropped 0 bases and J dropped 3 bases, with 6 bases sitting between them.